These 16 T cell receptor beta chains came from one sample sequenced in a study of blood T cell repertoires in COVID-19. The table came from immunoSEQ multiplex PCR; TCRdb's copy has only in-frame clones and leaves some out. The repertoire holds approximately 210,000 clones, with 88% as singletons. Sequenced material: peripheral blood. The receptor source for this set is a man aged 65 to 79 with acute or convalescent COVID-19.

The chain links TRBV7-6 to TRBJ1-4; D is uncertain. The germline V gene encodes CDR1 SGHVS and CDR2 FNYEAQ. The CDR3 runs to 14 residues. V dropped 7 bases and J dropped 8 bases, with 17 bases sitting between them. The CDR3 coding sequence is TGTGCCAGCACCTCTAGAGGGTTTGGGGAAAAACTGTTTTTT. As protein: CASTSRGFGEKLFF.

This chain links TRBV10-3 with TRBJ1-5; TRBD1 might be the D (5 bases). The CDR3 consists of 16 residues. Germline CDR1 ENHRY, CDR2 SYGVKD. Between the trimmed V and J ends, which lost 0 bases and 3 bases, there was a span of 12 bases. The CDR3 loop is CAISESGALINQPQHF. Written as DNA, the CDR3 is TGTGCCATCAGTGAGTCAGGGGCTTTGATCAATCAGCCCCAGCATTTT.

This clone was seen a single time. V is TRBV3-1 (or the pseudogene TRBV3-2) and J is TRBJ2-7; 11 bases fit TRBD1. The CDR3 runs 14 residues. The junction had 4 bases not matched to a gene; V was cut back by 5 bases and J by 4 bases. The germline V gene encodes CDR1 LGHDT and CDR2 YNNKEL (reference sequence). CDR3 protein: CASSDRDRGYEQYF. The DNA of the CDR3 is TGTGCCAGCAGCGACCGGGACAGGGGGTACGAGCAGTACTTC.

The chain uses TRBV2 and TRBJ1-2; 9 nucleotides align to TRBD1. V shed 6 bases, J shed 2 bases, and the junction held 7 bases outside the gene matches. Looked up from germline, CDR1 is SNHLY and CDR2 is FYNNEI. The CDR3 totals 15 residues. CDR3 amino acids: CASRAGQGGNYGYTF. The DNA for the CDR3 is TGTGCCAGCAGGGCGGGACAGGGCGGGAACTATGGCTACACCTTC. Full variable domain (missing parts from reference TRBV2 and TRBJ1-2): EPEVTQTPSHQVTQMGQEVILRCVPISNHLYFYWYRQILGQKVEFLVSFYNNEISEKSEIFDDQFSVERPDGSNFTLKIRSTKLEDSAMYFCASRAGQGGNYGYTFGSGTRLTVV.

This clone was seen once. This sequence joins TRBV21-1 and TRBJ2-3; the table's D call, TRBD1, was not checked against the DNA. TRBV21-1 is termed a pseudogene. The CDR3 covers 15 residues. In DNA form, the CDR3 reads TGTGCCAGCAGAGGAGGGGACAGGGGGACAGATACGCAGTATTTT. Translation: CASRGGDRGTDTQYF.

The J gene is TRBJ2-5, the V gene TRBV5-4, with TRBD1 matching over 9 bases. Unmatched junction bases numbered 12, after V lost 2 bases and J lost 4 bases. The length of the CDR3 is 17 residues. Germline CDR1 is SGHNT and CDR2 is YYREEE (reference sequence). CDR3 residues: CASSLTGTGLTGETQYF. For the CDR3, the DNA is TGTGCCAGCAGCTTAACCGGGACAGGGCTAACCGGAGAGACCCAGTACTTC.

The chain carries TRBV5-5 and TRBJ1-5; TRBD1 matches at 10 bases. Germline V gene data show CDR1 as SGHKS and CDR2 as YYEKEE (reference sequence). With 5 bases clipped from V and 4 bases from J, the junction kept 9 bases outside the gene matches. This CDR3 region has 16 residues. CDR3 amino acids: CASSRRDRGGNQPQHF. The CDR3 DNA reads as TGTGCCAGCAGTCGACGGGACAGGGGAGGGAATCAGCCCCAGCATTTT.

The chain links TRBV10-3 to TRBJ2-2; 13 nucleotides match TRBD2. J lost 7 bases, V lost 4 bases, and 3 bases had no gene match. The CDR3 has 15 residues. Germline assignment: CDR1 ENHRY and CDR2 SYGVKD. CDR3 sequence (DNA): TGTGCCATCAGTGCCGGACTAGCGGGGGACGGGGAGCTGTTTTTT. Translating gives CAISAGLAGDGELFF.

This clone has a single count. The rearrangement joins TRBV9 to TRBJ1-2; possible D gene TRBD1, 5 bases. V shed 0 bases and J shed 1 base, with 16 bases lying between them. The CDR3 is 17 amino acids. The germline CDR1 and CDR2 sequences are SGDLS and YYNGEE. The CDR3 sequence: CASSVATGAGINYGYTF. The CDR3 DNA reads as TGTGCCAGCAGCGTAGCTACTGGGGCAGGCATTAACTATGGCTACACCTTC.

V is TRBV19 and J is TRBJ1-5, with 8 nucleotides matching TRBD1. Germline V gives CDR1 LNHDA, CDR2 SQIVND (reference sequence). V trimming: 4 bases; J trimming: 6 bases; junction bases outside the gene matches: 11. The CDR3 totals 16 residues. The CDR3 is CASSTNLPGGIQPQHF. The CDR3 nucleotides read TGTGCCAGTAGTACAAACCTTCCAGGGGGCATTCAGCCCCAGCATTTT.

The CDR3 region is CASSPQGAKAKNIQYF. The CDR3 DNA follows: TGTGCCAGCAGCCCACAGGGGGCGAAGGCCAAAAACATTCAGTACTTC. The chain has TRBV3-1 (or the pseudogene TRBV3-2) and TRBJ2-4; 9 nucleotides match TRBD1. CDR1 LGHDT and CDR2 YNNKEL come from the germline V gene (reference sequence). Trimming removed 4 bases from V and 1 base from J; junction bases left unmatched: 5. The CDR3 runs to 16 residues.

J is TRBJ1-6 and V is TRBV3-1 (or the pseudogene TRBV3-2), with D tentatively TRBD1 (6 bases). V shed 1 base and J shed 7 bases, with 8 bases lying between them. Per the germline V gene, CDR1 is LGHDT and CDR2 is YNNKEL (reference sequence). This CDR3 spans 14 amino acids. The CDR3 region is CASSQGDTNSPLHF. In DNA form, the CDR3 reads TGTGCCAGCAGCCAAGGGGACACAAATTCACCCCTCCACTTT.

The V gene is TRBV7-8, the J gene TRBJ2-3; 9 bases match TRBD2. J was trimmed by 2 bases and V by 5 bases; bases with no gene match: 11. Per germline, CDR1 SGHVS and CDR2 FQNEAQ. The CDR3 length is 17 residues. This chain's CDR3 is CASSGTGLAGTTDTQYF. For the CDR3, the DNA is TGTGCCAGCAGCGGGACCGGGCTAGCGGGAACCACAGATACGCAGTATTTT.

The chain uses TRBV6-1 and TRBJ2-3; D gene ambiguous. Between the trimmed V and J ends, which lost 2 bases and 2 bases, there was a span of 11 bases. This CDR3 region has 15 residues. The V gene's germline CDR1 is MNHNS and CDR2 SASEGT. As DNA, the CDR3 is TGTGCCAGCAGTGAAAACCCGCAGGCCACAGATACGCAGTATTTT. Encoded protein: CASSENPQATDTQYF.

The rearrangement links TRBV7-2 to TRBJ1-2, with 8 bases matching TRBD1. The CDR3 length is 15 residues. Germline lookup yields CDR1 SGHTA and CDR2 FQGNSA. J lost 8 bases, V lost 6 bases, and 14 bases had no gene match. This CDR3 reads CASSQVLATGEGYTF. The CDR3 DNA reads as TGTGCCAGCAGTCAGGTACTGGCGACAGGGGAAGGCTACACCTTC.

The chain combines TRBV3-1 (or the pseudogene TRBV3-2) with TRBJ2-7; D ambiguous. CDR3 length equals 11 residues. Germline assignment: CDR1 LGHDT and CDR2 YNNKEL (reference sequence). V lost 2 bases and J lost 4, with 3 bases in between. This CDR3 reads CASSQQYEQYF. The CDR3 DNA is TGTGCCAGCAGCCAACAATACGAGCAGTACTTC.